Listed here are 28 T cell receptor beta chains from one sample, sequenced in a study of CD8+ T cells in alopecia areata. cDNA reverse transcribed from extracted RNA served as the sequencing template. Libraries were prepared by immunoSEQ multiplex PCR; TCRdb keeps only in-frame clonotypes and omits some of them. This sample has 120,000 or so clones, with around 61% found just once. The sample comprised CD4+ T cells sorted from blood. The source is a human donor in good health.

This chain uses TRBV9 with TRBJ1-2; D call uncertain. Germline lookup yields CDR1 SGDLS and CDR2 YYNGEE. This CDR3 region has 14 residues. V was cut by 0 bases and J by 3 bases, with 9 bases left in between. The CDR3: CASSVAGRDYGYTF. CDR3 bases: TGTGCCAGCAGCGTAGCGGGCCGAGACTATGGCTACACCTTC.

The gene calls are TRBV19 and TRBJ1-2; 10 positions match TRBD1. The CDR3 length is 14 residues. J lost 2 bases, V lost 6 bases, and 3 bases had no gene match. Germline CDR1 is LNHDA and CDR2 is SQIVND (reference sequence). The CDR3 region has the DNA TGTGCCAGTAGCCCGGACAGGGGGAACTATGGCTACACCTTC. Its translation is CASSPDRGNYGYTF.

This clone was counted a few times. V is TRBV29-1 and J is TRBJ1-5, with D perhaps TRBD1 (5 bases). CDR1 and CDR2 from the germline V gene are SQVTM and ANQGSEA. Deletions cut 5 bases from V and 2 bases from J, with 7 bases between. The CDR3 contains 12 residues. The CDR3 spells CSVKTGNQPQHF. The CDR3 DNA follows: TGCAGCGTTAAGACAGGCAATCAGCCCCAGCATTTT.

The V call is TRBV6-1, the J call TRBJ1-2; weak D call: TRBD1 (6 bases). This CDR3 has 12 amino acids. Germline assignment: CDR1 MNHNS and CDR2 SASEGT. With 6 bases removed from V and 4 bases from J, the gap between germline ends came to 9 bases. The CDR3 spells CASSPGAYGYTF. The CDR3 DNA reads as TGTGCCAGCAGCCCAGGGGCCTATGGCTACACCTTC.

The rearrangement uses TRBV6-4 and TRBJ1-5; TRBD1 agrees at 7 bases. The CDR3 loop spans 15 amino acids. From germline, CDR1 is MRHNA and CDR2 SNTAGT. Losses at the gene ends were 6 bases for V and 0 bases for J; bases not matched to a gene: 5. The CDR3 is CASSQQGNSNQPQHF. For the CDR3, the DNA is TGTGCCAGCAGCCAACAGGGGAATAGCAATCAGCCCCAGCATTTT.

The J gene is TRBJ1-1, the V gene TRBV2; no clear D. V gave up 2 bases and J gave up 4 bases, with 17 bases separating them. Germline CDR1 is SNHLY and CDR2 is FYNNEI. This CDR3 has 16 amino acids. The CDR3 spells CASSEREREGLTEAFF. The CDR3, as DNA: TGTGCCAGCAGTGAAAGGGAGCGGGAGGGTCTCACTGAAGCTTTCTTT.

This rearrangement joins TRBV18 to TRBJ2-1; no reliable D call. The CDR3 has 11 residues. Germline V CDR1 and CDR2: KGHSH, LQKENI. V lost 4 bases and J 8 bases, leaving 6 bases between the germline ends. The CDR3 DNA sequence: TGTGCCAGCTCACATGGGTATGAGCAGTTCTTC. This codes for CASSHGYEQFF.

The V call is TRBV27, the J call TRBJ1-5, with D possibly being TRBD1 (5 bases). Germline V gives CDR1 MNHEY, CDR2 SMNVEV (reference sequence). The CDR3 is 16 residues long. The V end was cut by 3 bases, the J end by 1 base, with 13 bases between. This chain's CDR3 is CASSFRRGGSNQPQHF. The CDR3 coding sequence is TGTGCCAGCAGTTTTCGTCGGGGCGGGAGCAATCAGCCCCAGCATTTT.

Here the CDR3 reads CSVEMGSGGNQPQHF. Here the CDR3 DNA reads TGCAGCGTTGAAATGGGTTCAGGGGGAAATCAGCCCCAGCATTTT. The chain is built from TRBV29-1 and TRBJ1-5; 7 bases fit TRBD1. The CDR3 length is 15 residues. After removal of 2 bases from V and 4 bases from J, the junction contained 8 bases not matched to a gene. The V gene's germline CDR1 is SQVTM and CDR2 ANQGSEA.

The rearrangement joins TRBV27 to TRBJ2-3; D not resolved. CDR3 length equals 9 residues. Germline values: CDR1 MNHEY, CDR2 SMNVEV (reference sequence). Trimming took off 10 bases at V and 6 bases at J, with 5 bases between the two ends. The DNA of the CDR3 is TGTGCCACGGTCGATACGCAGTATTTT. Encoded protein: CATVDTQYF.

The V and J genes are TRBV6-1 and TRBJ2-5; a possible D gene is TRBD2 (6 bases). V was cut by 7 bases and J by 11 bases, with 20 bases left in between. Germline CDR1 and CDR2: MNHNS and SASEGT. The CDR3 covers 13 residues. The CDR3 bases are TGTGCCAGCACGGGCACCACCTTTCGGGAGCAGTACTTC. Translating it yields CASTGTTFREQYF.

The J gene is TRBJ1-1, the V gene TRBV30; D is perhaps TRBD1 (6 bases). CDR1 and CDR2 (germline): GTSNPN, SVGIG (reference sequence). The CDR3 runs 14 residues. CDR3 nucleotide sequence: TGTGCTTCCCGGGGCTCGGGAGGGGGGACTGAAGCTTTCTTT. Translating gives CASRGSGGGTEAFF.

This chain joins TRBV30 and TRBJ1-6, with D perhaps TRBD1 (5 bases). This CDR3 is built from 14 residues. Trimming stripped 0 bases from V and 9 bases from J, with 12 bases between. Germline V gene lookup returns CDR1 GTSNPN and CDR2 SVGIG (reference sequence). The CDR3 coding sequence is TGTGCCTGGAGTGTATGGGGGAAGAGTTCACCCCTCCACTTT. Its protein product is CAWSVWGKSSPLHF.

V usage is TRBV6-6 and J usage is TRBJ1-1; D is ambiguous. Germline CDR1 MNHNY, CDR2 SVGAGI (reference sequence). This CDR3 region has 14 residues. V was clipped by 2 bases and J by 1 base, with 8 bases between them. Written as DNA, the CDR3 is TGTGCCAGCAGTTACCGTAGAGAGAACACTGAAGCTTTCTTT. It encodes CASSYRRENTEAFF.

The chain is built from TRBV7-3 and TRBJ1-1, with D possibly being TRBD1 (5 bases). The CDR3 loop spans 12 amino acids. The V end was cut by 5 bases, the J end by 11 bases, with 15 bases between. Germline V gene lookup returns CDR1 SGHTA and CDR2 FQGTGA. CDR3 protein: CASSPMGGAAFF. In nucleotides, the CDR3 is TGTGCCAGCAGCCCTATGGGCGGGGCCGCTTTCTTT.

The genes are TRBV29-1 and TRBJ1-2, with D unresolved. V shed 4 bases and J shed 6 bases, with 18 bases lying between them. This CDR3 spans 14 amino acids. Germline V lookup: CDR1 SQVTM, CDR2 ANQGSEA. As DNA, the CDR3 is TGCAGCGTTGCCCTCCTCGGCCAGGTAGATGGCTACACCTTC. Residues: CSVALLGQVDGYTF.

The chain links TRBV5-1 to TRBJ2-7; possible D gene TRBD1, 5 bases. Germline CDR1 and CDR2: SGHRS and YFSETQ. The CDR3 runs 14 residues. Trimming shortened V by 1 base and J by 0 bases, and 8 bases separated the two germline ends. CDR3 residues: CASSLYRSSYEQYF. In DNA form, the CDR3 reads TGCGCCAGCAGCTTGTACAGGTCCTCCTACGAGCAGTACTTC.

CDR3 in DNA: TGTGCCAGCAGCTTCGCAGCGGCGGGCTACAATGAGCAGTTCTTC. It translates to CASSFAAAGYNEQFF. The genes are TRBV11-2 and TRBJ2-1, with a possible D match to TRBD2 (5 bases). V shed 3 bases and J shed 3 bases, with 12 bases lying between them. CDR1 and CDR2 (germline): SGHAT, FQNNGV. The CDR3 loop spans 15 amino acids. Looking up the rest from reference TRBV11-2 and TRBJ2-1 gives the full variable domain: EAGVAQSPRYKIIEKRQSVAFWCNPISGHATLYWYQQILGQGPKLLIQFQNNGVVDDSQLPKDRFSAERLKGVDSTLKIQPAKLEDSAVYLCASSFAAAGYNEQFFGPGTRLTVL.

The chain joins TRBV30 to TRBJ2-7; D remains unclear. The germline gives CDR1 GTSNPN, CDR2 SVGIG (reference sequence). The CDR3 has 11 residues. Trimming pared 2 bases from V and 3 bases from J, leaving 5 bases between. CDR3 loop: CAWSYGYEQYF. In DNA, the CDR3 is TGTGCCTGGAGTTATGGCTACGAGCAGTACTTC.

This rearrangement joins TRBV29-1 to TRBJ2-6, with a possible D match to TRBD2 (6 bases). This CDR3 contains 15 residues. From germline, CDR1 is SQVTM and CDR2 ANQGSEA. The germline V and J ends were trimmed by 6 bases and 4 bases, with 16 bases remaining between them. This CDR3 reads CSVAGRGRGANVLTF. CDR3 coding DNA: TGCAGCGTCGCGGGACGGGGGAGAGGGGCCAACGTCCTGACTTTC.

This clone came up a few times. This sequence joins TRBV25-1 and TRBJ2-5; 11 nucleotides agree with TRBD1. CDR1 and CDR2 from the germline V gene are MGHDK and SYGVNS. Trimming removed 4 bases from V and 5 bases from J; junction bases left unmatched: 9. The CDR3 totals 16 residues. In DNA, the CDR3 is TGTGCCAGCAGTGTGATGCCGGGACAGGGGGTGGAGACCCAGTACTTC. Its protein is CASSVMPGQGVETQYF.

The gene calls are TRBV23-1 and TRBJ1-4, with unresolved D. TRBV23-1 is filed as an ORF, its function uncertain. Trimming stripped 5 bases from V and 3 bases from J, with 16 bases between. This CDR3 spans 16 amino acids. The CDR3 spells CASSLTWTASNEKLFF. The CDR3 DNA reads TGCGCCAGCAGTTTAACCTGGACTGCCTCTAATGAAAAACTGTTTTTT.

This sequence joins TRBV29-1 and TRBJ1-1, with D uncertain. The CDR3 sequence is 16 residues long. The V end lost 4 bases, the J end lost 5 bases, and 23 bases lay between the germline ends. Germline CDR1 reads SQVTM; CDR2 reads ANQGSEA. This CDR3 reads CSVVRRRVLDETEAFF. The DNA of the CDR3 is TGCAGCGTTGTAAGGAGACGGGTGTTGGATGAAACTGAAGCTTTCTTT.

To note about this clone: A read error is likely, as this CDR3 ends without the conserved phenylalanine or tryptophan. No DNA is shown, since the ends of the CDR3 on it are uncertain; the CDR3 is the one TCRdb lists. J is TRBJ2-7 and V is TRBV5-1; no DNA check was done on the table's D call, TRBD2. CDR1 is SGHRS and CDR2 is YFSETQ in the germline V gene. With termini counted, the CDR3 has 9 amino acids. CDR3: CASSWTPLL.

The chain combines TRBV6-1 with TRBJ2-6; D is uncertain. The length of the CDR3 is 16 residues. CDR1 and CDR2 from the germline V gene are MNHNS and SASEGT. Trimming removed 4 bases from V and 0 bases from J, with 10 bases in between. The CDR3 DNA follows: TGTGCCAGCAGTGCCCCAGTACTCTCTGGGGCCAACGTCCTGACTTTC. Translating it yields CASSAPVLSGANVLTF.

The chain combines TRBV29-1 with TRBJ2-2, with D unresolved. This CDR3 comprises 15 residues. The V and J ends lost 5 bases and 5 bases respectively, with 18 bases between them. The germline V gene has CDR1 SQVTM and CDR2 ANQGSEA. In nucleotides, the CDR3 is TGCAGCGTTAAGGCCCCTCTGATGTCGACCGGGGAGCTGTTTTTT. Its protein is CSVKAPLMSTGELFF.

The genes are TRBV7-9 and TRBJ1-4; 10 bases align to TRBD1. This CDR3 comprises 16 residues. Per germline, CDR1 SEHNR and CDR2 FQNEAQ (reference sequence). V gave up 6 bases and J gave up 8 bases; unmatched junction bases: 12. The CDR3 DNA sequence: TGTGCCAGCAGAACAGACAGGGGGCGGCTCCGCGAAAAACTGTTTTTT. This encodes CASRTDRGRLREKLFF.

This clone turned up a few times. J is TRBJ1-1 and V is TRBV2; possible D gene TRBD1, 6 bases. In germline, CDR1 is SNHLY, CDR2 FYNNEI. CDR3 length: 16 residues. Between the trimmed V and J ends, which lost 3 bases and 2 bases, there was a span of 16 bases. CDR3 sequence: CASSDGQPALNTEAFF. In DNA, the CDR3 is TGTGCCAGCAGTGACGGACAGCCAGCCCTCAACACTGAAGCTTTCTTT.